Listed below are T cell receptor beta chains from one sample, sequenced in a study of tumor and adjacent non-tumor tissue in lung cancer. TCRdb redid the calling of the multiplex PCR reads with MiXCR, one entry per CDR3 protein. This table has approximately 90,000 distinct CDR3 sequences, 65% to 80% appearing once. Sequencing used distant non-tumor lung tissue. The receptors here all came from a woman aged 45 to 65 with non-small cell lung cancer. CDR3s include the opening cysteine and the closing phenylalanine or tryptophan. D genes are given only for firm matches. A clone size is listed for some rows: how often the clone was seen (once, few, many), or a class if it is expanded.

>TRBJ2-2|TRBV4-1|NA|NA
CASTYTIATGDLFF
TGCGCCAGCACTTACACTATAGCCACCGGGGACCTGTTTTTT
>TRBJ2-1|TRBV24-1|NA|NA
CATSEAGRGYANEQFF
TGTGCCACCAGTGAGGCCGGGAGAGGATATGCCAATGAGCAGTTCTTC
>TRBJ1-2|TRBV29-1|TRBD1|NA
CNVEPGDSAYGYTF
TGCAACGTTGAACCCGGGGACAGTGCTTACGGCTACACCTTC
>TRBJ1-5|TRBV11-2|TRBD1|NA
CANCLDGMTGSDQPQHF
TGTGCCAACTGCTTAGATGGTATGACAGGGTCGGATCAGCCCCAGCATTTT
>TRBJ2-3|TRBV28|TRBD2|NA
CASRSGTNTDTQYF
TGTGCCAGCAGGAGCGGGACCAACACAGATACGCAGTATTTT
>TRBJ2-2|TRBV29-1|NA|NA
CNARGVAGFGELFF
TGCAACGCTAGGGGGGTCGCTGGATTCGGGGAGCTGTTTTTT
>TRBJ2-7|TRBV11-2|TRBD1|once
CDGSTGTGRTYEQYF
TGTGACGGCAGCACCGGGACAGGACGCACCTACGAGCAGTACTTC
>TRBJ2-5|TRBV6-1|TRBD1|NA
CASVTRGLGETQYF
TGTGCCAGCGTTACCAGGGGGCTGGGGGAGACCCAATACTTC
>TRBJ2-7|TRBV12-3/TRBV12-4|NA|NA
CASGLGGQPSYEQYF
TGTGCCAGCGGTTTAGGTGGGCAACCTTCCTACGAGCAGTACTTC
>TRBJ2-1|TRBV5-6|NA|NA
CASSFVIAAFSYNEQFF
TGTGCCAGTAGCTTTGTAATAGCGGCCTTCTCCTACAATGAGCAGTTCTTC
>TRBJ1-1|TRBV6-6|NA|medium-sized
CASSYGSRLNTEAFF
TGTGCCAGCAGTTACGGTTCGAGGTTGAACACTGAAGCTTTCTTT
>TRBJ2-3|TRBV11-2|NA|NA
CAGSLWGHLTTDTQYF
TGTGCCGGCAGCTTGTGGGGCCATCTAACGACAGATACGCAGTATTTT
>TRBJ2-6|TRBV5-1|NA|NA
CASSPAGRKPFSGVNVLTF
TGCGCCAGCAGCCCGGCGGGCCGGAAACCATTCTCTGGGGTCAACGTCCTGACTTTC
>TRBJ2-7|TRBV29-1|NA|NA
CSVVRGLLYEQYF
TGTAGCGTTGTCAGGGGTCTTCTCTATGAGCAGTACTTC
>TRBJ2-5|TRBV6-6|TRBD1|NA
CGSSLERQPRKGAQYF
TGTGGCAGCAGTTTGGAGCGACAACCTAGAAAGGGGGCCCAATACTTC
>TRBJ2-1|TRBV30|NA|NA
CAWSGGAGGIGNEQFF
TGTGCATGGAGTGGGGGGGCAGGGGGCATAGGAAATGAGCAGTTCTTC
>TRBJ2-3|TRBV6-1|TRBD1|NA
CASRTGSGYTQYF
TGTGCCAGCCGGACAGGGTCGGGGTATACTCAGTATTTT
>TRBJ2-1|TRBV4-2|TRBD1|NA
CASSQTGTESNEQFF
TGCGCCAGCAGCCAAACCGGGACAGAATCCAATGAGCAGTTCTTC
>TRBJ2-3|TRBV28|TRBD2|many
CASSPRGGLTDTQYF
TGTGCCAGCAGTCCTCGGGGAGGGCTCACAGATACGCAGTATTTT
>TRBJ2-6|TRBV5-1|NA|NA
CASRRDAGSGANVLGF
TGCGCCAGCAGGCGGGACGCCGGCTCTGGGGCCAACGTCCTGGGTTTC
>TRBJ2-1|TRBV10-1|NA|NA
CAISPRGARGQGTQFF
TGCGCCATCAGTCCACGGGGGGCCAGGGGCCAAGGGACCCAGTTCTTC
>TRBJ1-5|TRBV4-1|NA|NA
CASSQEGIGSQTQHF
TGTGCCAGCAGCCAAGAAGGGATTGGAAGCCAGACCCAGCATTTT
>TRBJ2-1|TRBV12-3/TRBV12-4|TRBD1|many
CASSFGRTGKGNEQFF
TGTGCCAGCAGTTTTGGCCGGACAGGGAAGGGCAATGAGCAGTTCTTC
>TRBJ1-4|TRBV7-9|NA|many
CASSLSQGSEKLFF
TGTGCCAGCAGCTTAAGCCAGGGAAGTGAAAAACTGTTTTTT
>TRBJ1-2|TRBV6-1|NA|NA
CASKRGGGDYGYTF
TGTGCTAGCAAAAGGGGGGGCGGGGACTATGGCTACACCTTC
>TRBJ2-6|TRBV5-3|TRBD1|NA
CASHYRSGTGPSGANVPTF
TGTGCCAGCCACTATCGATCCGGGACAGGCCCCTCTGGGGCCAACGTCCCGACTTTC
>TRBJ2-3|TRBV19|TRBD1|once
CASSMYQGADTQYF
TGTGCCAGTAGTATGTACCAGGGGGCAGATACGCAGTATTTT
>TRBJ1-2|TRBV5-6|TRBD1|NA
CASRPYGQGLHGYTF
TGTGCCAGCCGACCTTACGGACAGGGATTACATGGCTACACCTTC